One and the same sample provided the 23 T cell receptor beta chains below, sequenced in a study of cytomegalovirus exposure and HLA in healthy donors. Amplification used 60 Vbeta primers and 13 Jbeta primers. Sequenced by immunoSEQ multiplex PCR; TCRdb stores in-frame clones only, minus some. This table has roughly 100,000 clones, around three quarters appearing once. The sequenced sample consisted of PBMCs. These receptors were obtained from a boy younger than 18 in good health and CMV-seronegative.

A few counts support this clone. The chain has TRBV7-3 and TRBJ1-2, with TRBD1 as a possible D gene (5 bases). Trimming cost V 3 bases and J 5 bases, with 7 bases left between them. This CDR3 region has 12 residues. CDR1 SGHTA and CDR2 FQGTGA come from the germline V gene. CDR3 DNA sequence: TGTGCCAGCAGCTTTTCAGGGTATGGCTACACCTTC. Its translation is CASSFSGYGYTF.

The V and J genes are TRBV5-1 and TRBJ2-3, with 8 bases lining up with TRBD1. Germline CDR1 reads SGHRS; CDR2 reads YFSETQ. The junction had 11 bases not matched to a gene; V was cut back by 4 bases and J by 1 base. CDR3 length: 17 amino acids. In DNA form, the CDR3 reads TGCGCCAGCAGCCCCTACTTGGTGACAGGGGGCACAGATACGCAGTATTTT. Protein sequence: CASSPYLVTGGTDTQYF. Using reference TRBV5-1 and TRBJ2-3 for the parts outside the CDR3, the full variable domain is KAGVTQTPRYLIKTRGQQVTLSCSPISGHRSVSWYQQTPGQGLQFLFEYFSETQRNKGNFPGRFSGRQFSNSRSEMNVSTLELGDSALYLCASSPYLVTGGTDTQYFGPGTRLTVL.

The chain is built from TRBV7-2 and TRBJ2-7; D perhaps matches TRBD1 (6 bases). Trimming pared 1 base from V and 5 bases from J, leaving 15 bases between. This CDR3 contains 15 residues. CDR1 SGHTA and CDR2 FQGNSA come from the germline V gene. This chain's CDR3 is CASSLEPGTPDEQYF. For the CDR3, the DNA is TGTGCCAGCAGCTTAGAGCCCGGGACACCCGACGAGCAGTACTTC. Based on the CDR3 plus reference TRBV7-2 and TRBJ2-7, the full variable domain is GAGVSQSPSNKVTEKGKDVELRCDPISGHTALYWYRQSLGQGLEFLIYFQGNSAPDKSGLPSDRFSAERTGGSVSTLTIQRTQQEDSAVYLCASSLEPGTPDEQYFGPGTRLTVT.

The chain uses TRBV2 and TRBJ1-2, with D possibly being TRBD1 (6 bases). The CDR3 has 12 residues. V was shortened by 11 bases and J by 4 bases, with 14 bases between the two germline ends. CDR1 is SNHLY, CDR2 FYNNEI, per germline. The CDR3 loop reads CAVEGQFYGYTF. The CDR3 DNA reads TGTGCCGTAGAAGGACAGTTCTATGGCTACACCTTC.

This clone appeared a few times. V and J are TRBV7-3 and TRBJ1-1, with D maybe TRBD1 (5 bases). CDR1 is SGHTA and CDR2 is FQGTGA in the germline V gene. CDR3 length: 14 amino acids. Trimming pared 5 bases from V and 11 bases from J, leaving 21 bases between. The CDR3 DNA reads as TGTGCCAGCAGCCCGGGGGAGGGGCCCTTACGGGCTTTCTTT. It codes for CASSPGEGPLRAFF. Based on the CDR3 plus reference TRBV7-3 and TRBJ1-1, the full variable domain is GAGVSQTPSNKVTEKGKYVELRCDPISGHTALYWYRQSLGQGPEFLIYFQGTGAADDSGLPNDRFFAVRPEGSVSTLKIQRTERGDSAVYLCASSPGEGPLRAFFGQGTRLTVV.

A single count supports this clone. V gene TRBV9 combines with J gene TRBJ2-1, with TRBD2 identical over 12 bases. Germline V gene sequence: CDR1 SGDLS, CDR2 YYNGEE. This CDR3 contains 16 residues. V dropped 0 bases and J dropped 5; count of bases not matched to a gene: 3. CDR3 nucleotide sequence: TGTGCCAGCAGCGTAGGGCTAGCGGGGGGGCACAATGAGCAGTTCTTC. This translates into CASSVGLAGGHNEQFF.

The chain couples TRBV10-2 to TRBJ2-7; TRBD2 might be the D (6 bases). The CDR3 sequence is 15 residues long. The V end lost 2 bases, the J end lost 5 bases, and 16 bases lay between the germline ends. Germline lookup yields CDR1 WSHSY and CDR2 SAAADI. Written as DNA, the CDR3 is TGCGCCAGCAGTGAGAGAGGGAGGAATCTCCACGAGCAGTACTTC. As protein: CASSERGRNLHEQYF.

The rearrangement uses TRBV4-3 and TRBJ1-2, with 7 bases lining up with TRBD1. This CDR3 has 15 residues. V dropped 0 bases and J dropped 5; count of bases not matched to a gene: 6. Germline-derived CDR1 and CDR2 are LGHNA and YSLEER. The CDR3: CASSQDPQGEYGYTF. The CDR3, as DNA: TGCGCCAGCAGCCAAGATCCCCAGGGGGAATATGGCTACACCTTC.

In this sample, this clone turned up a few times. The V call is TRBV7-3, the J call TRBJ1-1, with 11 bases lining up with TRBD1. CDR1 is SGHTA, CDR2 FQGTGA, per germline. The CDR3 is 17 residues long. J gave up 1 base and V 5 bases, and 9 bases lay outside the gene matches. The CDR3 spells CASSTRTGGPSNTEAFF. The CDR3 coding sequence is TGTGCCAGCAGCACCAGGACAGGGGGCCCTTCGAACACTGAAGCTTTCTTT.

The rearrangement links TRBV2 to TRBJ2-5; a possible D gene is TRBD2 (6 bases). V was shortened by 4 bases and J by 4 bases, with 25 bases between the two germline ends. This CDR3 is 18 amino acids long. CDR1 and CDR2 (germline): SNHLY, FYNNEI. The CDR3 loop is CASSARRVSGYKGETQYF. DNA of the CDR3: TGTGCCAGCAGTGCAAGGAGGGTGAGCGGATATAAGGGAGAGACCCAGTACTTC.

This clone has more than one count but fewer than ten. This likely comes from a read error, as the CDR3 has no conserved phenylalanine or tryptophan at its end. This chain uses TRBV5-4 with TRBJ2-3, with TRBD2 identical over 9 bases. This CDR3 is 15 amino acids long. V gave up 0 bases and J gave up 1 base; unmatched junction bases: 0. Looked up from germline, CDR1 is SGHNT and CDR2 is YYREEE (reference sequence). CDR3 nucleotides: TGTGCCAGCAGCTTGGCTAGCGGGGGCACAGATACGCAGTATGTT. Protein: CASSLASGGTDTQYV.

This clone was observed a handful of times. The rearrangement uses TRBV5-1 and TRBJ1-1; 7 bases align to TRBD1. V lost 8 bases and J lost 0; bases outside the gene matches: 4. The length of the CDR3 is 13 residues. Germline loops: CDR1 SGHRS, CDR2 YFSETQ. The CDR3 nucleotides read TGCGCCAGTCGGGACAGCATGAACACTGAAGCTTTCTTT. Its translation is CASRDSMNTEAFF. The variable domain in full, completed from reference TRBV5-1 and TRBJ1-1, reads KAGVTQTPRYLIKTRGQQVTLSCSPISGHRSVSWYQQTPGQGLQFLFEYFSETQRNKGNFPGRFSGRQFSNSRSEMNVSTLELGDSALYLCASRDSMNTEAFFGQGTRLTVV.

CDR3 region: CAWGLQGASEKLFF. In DNA, the CDR3 is TGTGCCTGGGGCTTACAGGGGGCTAGTGAAAAACTGTTTTTT. The genes are TRBV30 and TRBJ1-4, with 9 nucleotides matching TRBD1. Germline loops: CDR1 GTSNPN, CDR2 SVGIG (reference sequence). The CDR3 is made up of 14 amino acids. V shed 5 bases, J shed 7 bases, and the junction held 8 bases outside the gene matches.

V is TRBV27 and J is TRBJ2-7; D perhaps matches TRBD2 (6 bases). The CDR3 totals 15 residues. V was trimmed by 3 bases and J by 6 bases, leaving 18 bases between them. Germline CDR1 reads MNHEY; CDR2 reads SMNVEV (reference sequence). The CDR3 coding sequence is TGTGCCAGCAGTTTCGCCGGGACTCGAATGGGCGAGCAGTACTTC. This sequence encodes CASSFAGTRMGEQYF.

The V call is TRBV7-3, the J call TRBJ1-6; 12 bases match TRBD1. The CDR3 is 18 residues long. The V and J ends lost 2 bases and 9 bases, in that order; junction bases with no gene match: 11. CDR1 and CDR2 from the germline V gene are SGHTA and FQGTGA. The CDR3 DNA is TGTGCCAGCAGCTTAGGTGGGACAGGGGGCGATCGGACTTCACCCCTCCACTTT. This sequence encodes CASSLGGTGGDRTSPLHF.

This clone has more than one count but fewer than ten. The gene calls are TRBV5-1 and TRBJ1-1, with 9 bases matching TRBD1. This CDR3 has 13 amino acids. V shed 1 base and J 7 bases; nucleotides not matched to a gene: 2. Germline CDR1 is SGHRS and CDR2 is YFSETQ. CDR3 region: CASSLSGQGEAFF. Written as DNA, the CDR3 is TGCGCCAGCAGCTTGTCGGGACAGGGTGAAGCTTTCTTT.

The chain links TRBV4-1 to TRBJ1-5, with 9 positions matching TRBD1. V lost 1 base and J lost 7; bases outside the gene matches: 2. The CDR3 runs 14 residues. Germline V gene data show CDR1 as MGHRA and CDR2 as YSYEKL. The CDR3 DNA reads TGCGCCAGCAGCCAAGGGGACAGGGCACAGCCCCAGCATTTT. This codes for CASSQGDRAQPQHF.

This clone was seen more than once but under ten times. The chain joins TRBV5-4 to TRBJ1-2; a weak D match, TRBD1 (5 bases). The V end was cut by 3 bases, the J end by 2 bases, with 14 bases between. The germline gives CDR1 SGHNT, CDR2 YYREEE (reference sequence). This CDR3 comprises 15 residues. CDR3 DNA: TGTGCCAGCAGCTCATGGACACGACGCAACTATGGCTACACCTTC. Amino acid sequence: CASSSWTRRNYGYTF.

The V call is TRBV4-2, the J call TRBJ2-3; the match to TRBD2 covers 7 bases. Per the germline V gene, CDR1 is LGHNA and CDR2 is YNFKEQ. Unmatched junction bases numbered 9, after V lost 0 bases and J lost 0 bases. CDR3 length: 18 residues. The CDR3 here is CASSQDRATGGSTDTQYF. The DNA of the CDR3 is TGTGCCAGCAGCCAAGATCGGGCGACGGGAGGAAGCACAGATACGCAGTATTTT.

This clone came up a few times. The V call is TRBV5-6, the J call TRBJ2-7, with D perhaps matching TRBD2 (6 bases). Germline lookup yields CDR1 SGHDT and CDR2 YYEEEE. Trimming took 4 bases from V and 7 from J, leaving 24 bases between them. This CDR3 region has 16 residues. The CDR3, as DNA: TGTGCCAGCAGCGCCCGCGGGGCCCTTCCGGCAGGGGAGCAGTACTTC. Its translation: CASSARGALPAGEQYF. The whole variable domain, remainder taken from reference TRBV5-6 and TRBJ2-7, is DAGVTQSPTHLIKTRGQQVTLRCSPKSGHDTVSWYQQALGQGPQFIFQYYEEEERQRGNFPDRFSGHQFPNYSSELNVNALLLGDSALYLCASSARGALPAGEQYFGPGTRLTVT.

The rearrangement links TRBV19 to TRBJ1-3, with 9 bases aligning to TRBD1. V was clipped by 3 bases and J by 3 bases; unmatched bases: 0. This CDR3 region has 14 residues. CDR1 is LNHDA and CDR2 is SQIVND in the germline V gene (reference sequence). The DNA for the CDR3 is TGTGCCAGTAGTATGGGACAGGGTGGAAACACCATATATTTT. This gives the protein CASSMGQGGNTIYF.

This chain joins TRBV19 and TRBJ1-5; no definite D call. This CDR3 comprises 14 residues. Trimming removed 8 bases at V and 2 bases at J, with 13 bases between. The germline CDR1 and CDR2 sequences are LNHDA and SQIVND (reference sequence). The CDR3 here is CASDLWLGNQPQHF. DNA of the CDR3: TGTGCCAGTGATTTGTGGCTCGGCAATCAGCCCCAGCATTTT.

This chain joins TRBV19 and TRBJ2-7, with D possibly TRBD2 on 6 matching bases. Germline CDR1 LNHDA, CDR2 SQIVND (reference sequence). The V gene lost 5 bases and the J gene lost 2 bases, with 10 bases spanning the gap. The CDR3 contains 13 residues. This CDR3 reads CASSPGDPYEQYF. The CDR3 nucleotides read TGTGCCAGTAGTCCGGGGGACCCCTACGAGCAGTACTTC. Together with reference TRBV19 and TRBJ2-7, the CDR3 gives the full variable domain: DGGITQSPKYLFRKEGQNVTLSCEQNLNHDAMYWYRQDPGQGLRLIYYSQIVNDFQKGDIAEGYSVSREKKESFPLTVTSAQKNPTAFYLCASSPGDPYEQYFGPGTRLTVT.